These T cell receptor beta chains were read from a single sample in a study of blood T cell repertoires in COVID-19. Sequencing was performed with immunoSEQ multiplex PCR; in TCRdb, only in-frame clones are kept and a portion is missing. The sample consists of about 110,000 clones, 75% to 90% of them appearing once. Material for sequencing was peripheral blood. Receptors originate from a woman in her fifties or sixties with acute or convalescent COVID-19. Both conserved end residues are part of each CDR3. Fields, in order: clone size, D gene, J gene, V gene, CDR3 DNA, CDR3 protein. D genes are given only for firm matches. Clone sizes are given selectively: once, few, many, or a class where the clone is expanded.

- - TRBJ1-2 TRBV2 TGTGCCAGCAGTTCCCTGAGGCAGGGTGATGGCTACACCTTC CASSSLRQGDGYTF
- - TRBJ1-5 TRBV19 TGTGCCAGTAGTATAGGGACAACGGATCAGCCCCAGCATTTT CASSIGTTDQPQHF
- - TRBJ1-2 TRBV6-5 TGTGCCAGCACCTCGGGGGATTCGAACTATGGCTACACCTTC CASTSGDSNYGYTF
- TRBD1 TRBJ1-5 TRBV19 TGTGCCAGTAGTATAGGAGGACAGGGGCCTTATCAGCCCCAGCATTTT CASSIGGQGPYQPQHF
- - TRBJ2-7 TRBV5-6 TGTGCCAGCAGCTTATCCCGGGACACCAACTCCTACGAGCAGTACTTC CASSLSRDTNSYEQYF
once TRBD2 TRBJ2-2 TRBV7-8 TGTGCCAGCAGCTTAGTGCGGGGGATGGCCGGGGAGCTGTTTTTT CASSLVRGMAGELFF
- - TRBJ2-7 TRBV30 TGTGCCTGGAGTGTATACGCGGGGGCTCCCTACGAGCAGTACTTC CAWSVYAGAPYEQYF
- - TRBJ2-7 TRBV2 TGTGCCAGCCACCCAAGAGGCTACGAGCAGTACTTC CASHPRGYEQYF
- TRBD1 TRBJ1-5 TRBV27 TGTGCCAGCAAAGCAACAGGGGATCAGCCCCAGCATTTT CASKATGDQPQHF
- - TRBJ1-1 TRBV12-5 TGTGCTAGTGGTGACTCGAACACTGAAGCTTTCTTT CASGDSNTEAFF
once - TRBJ1-4 TRBV5-1 TGCGCCAGCAGCTCCGGATGGGGCACAACTAATGAAAAACTGTTTTTT CASSSGWGTTNEKLFF
- TRBD1 TRBJ1-2 TRBV6-5 TGTGCCAGCAGTTACCGTGGTGACAGGGGGATGAGGGGCTACACCTTC CASSYRGDRGMRGYTF
- - TRBJ2-5 TRBV7-9 TGTGCCAGCAGTTCTACAGGGCCGGCCCAGTACTTC CASSSTGPAQYF
- - TRBJ2-7 TRBV11-3 TGTGCCAGCAGCCCTCGCGGGACCGCATCCTACGAGCAGTACTTC CASSPRGTASYEQYF
- TRBD2 TRBJ2-3 TRBV7-8 TGTGCCAGCAGCCCCCTGACTAGCGGGACCACAGATACGCAGTATTTT CASSPLTSGTTDTQYF
- TRBD1 TRBJ1-5 TRBV19 TGTGCCAGTAGTAGTCGGGACAGGGTGCTCCATCAGCCCCAGCATTTT CASSSRDRVLHQPQHF
- - TRBJ1-5 TRBV3-1/TRBV3-2 TGTGCCAGCAGCCACGTGAATCAGCCCCAGCATTTT CASSHVNQPQHF
- TRBD2 TRBJ2-3 TRBV6-4 TGTGCCAGCAGTGACGGGAATAGCGGGGGCAGAGATACGCAGTATTTT CASSDGNSGGRDTQYF
- TRBD1 TRBJ1-4 TRBV18 TGTGCCAGCTCCACGGCGGGACAGCTAAATGAAAAACTGTTTTTT CASSTAGQLNEKLFF
- TRBD1 TRBJ1-1 TRBV28 TGTGCCAGCACCCCTGTGACAGGGGCTAGGAACGAAGCTTTCTTT CASTPVTGARNEAFF
- - TRBJ1-6 TRBV5-6 TGTGCCAGCAGCTCAGGACAGCTTGGGACACCCCTCCACTTT CASSSGQLGTPLHF
few TRBD1 TRBJ1-2 TRBV29-1 TGCAGCGGACGGGACAGTTTTAACTATGGCTACACCTTC CSGRDSFNYGYTF
- TRBD2 TRBJ2-7 TRBV5-1 TGCGCCAGCAGCCCTAGGTACAACGGGGGGGTCTCCTACGAGCAGTACTTC CASSPRYNGGVSYEQYF
- - TRBJ2-2 TRBV10-3 TGTGCCATCAGTGTGGAGACAGCGGGTCCCGGGGAGCTGTTTTTT CAISVETAGPGELFF
- TRBD2 TRBJ2-1 TRBV6-5 TGTGCCAGCAGTCACGGGACTAGCGGTTACAATGAGCAGTTCTTC CASSHGTSGYNEQFF
- TRBD1 TRBJ2-7 TRBV27 TGTGCCAGCAGTTTATCGCCAGGGGGATTAGGGCAGTACTTC CASSLSPGGLGQYF
- - TRBJ1-2 TRBV19 TGTGCCAGTAGTTCATCTGGACAGTTTAACTATGGCTACACCTTC CASSSSGQFNYGYTF
- TRBD1 TRBJ1-1 TRBV12-3/TRBV12-4 TGTGCCAGCAGTCTAGGGGGCGCGGTAGCTTTCTTT CASSLGGAVAFF
- - TRBJ1-2 TRBV6-1 TGTGCCAGCAGTGAATCTCCAGGGGAGTACTATGGCTACACCTTC CASSESPGEYYGYTF
- - TRBJ1-5 TRBV19 TGTGCCAGTAGCCCCCCAGGGTTTGACCAGCCCCAGCATTTT CASSPPGFDQPQHF
few - TRBJ2-3 TRBV6-2/TRBV6-3 TGTGCCAGCAGTTACTCCCTTGGGGCCGATACGCAGTATTTT CASSYSLGADTQYF
- - TRBJ1-5 TRBV12-2 TGTGCAAGTCGCTTAGGGCCAGGGGGTCAGCCCCAGCATTTT CASRLGPGGQPQHF
- - TRBJ2-7 TRBV15 TGTGCCACCAGCCCCCGGGTACAGGGTGTTTACGAGCAGTACTTC CATSPRVQGVYEQYF
- TRBD1 TRBJ2-1 TRBV18 TGTGCCAGCTCACCCCCACCGGGACAGGATCGCAATGAGCAGTTCTTC CASSPPPGQDRNEQFF
- - TRBJ1-2 TRBV6-1 TGTGCCAGCAGTGCTAGCGGGGTAGGGCCTAACTATGGCTACACCTTC CASSASGVGPNYGYTF
- TRBD1 TRBJ2-1 TRBV5-6 TGTGCCAGCAGCTCAATACAGGGGAGCTCCTACAATGAGCAGTTCTTC CASSSIQGSSYNEQFF
- TRBD1 TRBJ1-6 TRBV19 TGTGCCAGTAGTACCGGGACAGTTCATTCACCCCTCCACTTT CASSTGTVHSPLHF
- - TRBJ1-1 TRBV6-5 TGTGCCAGCAGTTACTCCGGGGGGTCGAATACTGAAGCTTTCTTT CASSYSGGSNTEAFF
- TRBD1 TRBJ1-1 TRBV19 TGTGCCAGTAGTACCCTGGGACAGGGGGAAGCTTTCTTT CASSTLGQGEAFF